This T cell receptor (beta chain) was captured in a study of somatic mutations in cytotoxic T cells in rheumatoid arthritis. Study-wide results and limits: Greater age accompanied higher CD8+ clonality in rheumatoid arthritis patients, a pattern that was absent in healthy controls. No significant CD8+ T-cell clonality difference was found between rheumatoid arthritis patients and age-matched controls.

CDR3 length: 11 amino acids. Germline V gives CDR1 MDHEN, CDR2 SYDVKM. The V end lost 3 bases, the J end lost 8 bases, and 7 bases lay between the germline ends. Notes on this clone: The antigen remains undetermined.

Profiling relied on immunoSEQ multiplex PCR, and the TCRdb table lists in-frame clones only, not all of them. The sample includes 20,000 or so clones, approximately 80% of them seen just once. The V call is TRBV28, the J call TRBJ1-2; D not resolved. The sample consisted of CD8+ T cells sorted from blood. The TCR was taken from an adult with rheumatoid arthritis. The CDR3 region is CASSFMAGYTF. In DNA form, the CDR3 reads TGTGCCAGCAGTTTTATGGCAGGCTACACCTTC.